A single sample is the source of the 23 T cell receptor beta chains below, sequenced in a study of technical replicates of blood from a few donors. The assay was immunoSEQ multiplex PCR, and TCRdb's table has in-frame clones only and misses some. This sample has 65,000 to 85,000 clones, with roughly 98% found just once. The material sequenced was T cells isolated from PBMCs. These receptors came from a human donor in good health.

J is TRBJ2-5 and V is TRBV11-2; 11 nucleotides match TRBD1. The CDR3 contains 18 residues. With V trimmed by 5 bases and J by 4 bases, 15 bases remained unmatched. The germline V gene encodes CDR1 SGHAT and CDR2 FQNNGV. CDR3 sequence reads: CASSRRTGGHVVSETQYF. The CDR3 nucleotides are TGTGCCAGCAGCCGACGGACAGGGGGCCATGTCGTCTCAGAGACCCAGTACTTC.

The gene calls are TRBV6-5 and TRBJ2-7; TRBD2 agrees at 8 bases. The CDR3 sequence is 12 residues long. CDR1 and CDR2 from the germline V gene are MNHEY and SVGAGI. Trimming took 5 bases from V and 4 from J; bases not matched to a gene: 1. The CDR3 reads CASSREGYEQYF. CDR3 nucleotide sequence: TGTGCCAGCAGTCGGGAGGGATACGAGCAGTACTTC.

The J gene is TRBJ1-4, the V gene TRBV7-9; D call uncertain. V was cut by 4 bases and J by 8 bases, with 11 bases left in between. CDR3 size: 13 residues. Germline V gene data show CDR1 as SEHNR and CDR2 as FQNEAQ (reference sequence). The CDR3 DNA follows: TGTGCCAGCAGCTCGACGGGTGGGGAAAAACTGTTTTTT. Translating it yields CASSSTGGEKLFF.

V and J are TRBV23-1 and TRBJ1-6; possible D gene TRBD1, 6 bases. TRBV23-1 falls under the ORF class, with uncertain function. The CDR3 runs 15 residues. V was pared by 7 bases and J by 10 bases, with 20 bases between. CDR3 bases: TGCGCCAGCACCCCTCTAAACAGGGTAGGATCACCCCTCCACTTT. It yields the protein CASTPLNRVGSPLHF.

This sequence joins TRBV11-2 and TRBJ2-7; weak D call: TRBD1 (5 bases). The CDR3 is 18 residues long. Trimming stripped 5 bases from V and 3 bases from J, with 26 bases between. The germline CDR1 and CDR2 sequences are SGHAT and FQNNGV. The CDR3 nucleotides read TGTGCCAGCAGCCGTGCTTACAGGTCCGAGCCCTCCGACTACGAGCAGTACTTC. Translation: CASSRAYRSEPSDYEQYF.

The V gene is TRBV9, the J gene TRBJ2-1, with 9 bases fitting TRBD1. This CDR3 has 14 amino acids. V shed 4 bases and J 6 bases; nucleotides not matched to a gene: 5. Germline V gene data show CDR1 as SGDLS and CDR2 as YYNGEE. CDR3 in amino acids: CASSSTTGGNEQFF. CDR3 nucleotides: TGTGCCAGCAGCTCGACGACAGGGGGCAATGAGCAGTTCTTC. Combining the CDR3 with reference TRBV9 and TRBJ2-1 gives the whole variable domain DSGVTQTPKHLITATGQRVTLRCSPRSGDLSVYWYQQSLDQGLQFLIQYYNGEERAKGNILERFSAQQFPDLHSELNLSSLELGDSALYFCASSSTTGGNEQFFGPGTRLTVL.

The CDR3 loop is CASRPGDRGSWQYF. CDR3 in DNA: TGTGCCAGCAGGCCCGGGGACAGGGGAAGTTGGCAGTACTTC. The chain joins TRBV28 to TRBJ2-7; the match to TRBD1 covers 10 bases. The V and J ends lost 6 bases and 9 bases, in that order; junction bases with no gene match: 11. This CDR3 is built from 14 residues. Germline V gene lookup returns CDR1 MDHEN and CDR2 SYDVKM.

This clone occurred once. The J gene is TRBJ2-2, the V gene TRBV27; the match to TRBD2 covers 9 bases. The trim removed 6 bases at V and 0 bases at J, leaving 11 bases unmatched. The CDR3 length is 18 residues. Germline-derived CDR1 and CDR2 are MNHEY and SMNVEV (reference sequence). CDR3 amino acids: CASRSYRGRAANTGELFF. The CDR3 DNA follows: TGTGCCAGCAGGTCTTATCGCGGGAGGGCCGCGAACACCGGGGAGCTGTTTTTT.

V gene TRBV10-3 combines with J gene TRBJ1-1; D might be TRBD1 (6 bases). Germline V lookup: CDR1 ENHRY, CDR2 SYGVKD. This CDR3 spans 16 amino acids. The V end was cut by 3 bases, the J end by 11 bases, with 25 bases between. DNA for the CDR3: TGTGCCATCAGTGATCCCAAACAGGGCGGTCTCTTCTACGCTTTCTTT. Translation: CAISDPKQGGLFYAFF.

As DNA, the CDR3 is TGTGCCAGCACAGAGAGCGGAAAACGCACAGATACGCAGTATTTT. It translates to CASTESGKRTDTQYF. This chain joins TRBV6-5 and TRBJ2-3, with D perhaps TRBD2 (5 bases). Trimming left V 7 bases short and J 1 base short, with 15 bases between. This CDR3 spans 15 amino acids. The germline CDR1 and CDR2 sequences are MNHEY and SVGAGI.

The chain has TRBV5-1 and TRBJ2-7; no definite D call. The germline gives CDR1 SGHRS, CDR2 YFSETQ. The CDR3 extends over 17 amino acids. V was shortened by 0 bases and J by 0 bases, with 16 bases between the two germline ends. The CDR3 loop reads CASSLVPQSTISYEQYF. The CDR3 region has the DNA TGCGCCAGCAGCTTGGTCCCACAGTCTACCATCTCCTACGAGCAGTACTTC.

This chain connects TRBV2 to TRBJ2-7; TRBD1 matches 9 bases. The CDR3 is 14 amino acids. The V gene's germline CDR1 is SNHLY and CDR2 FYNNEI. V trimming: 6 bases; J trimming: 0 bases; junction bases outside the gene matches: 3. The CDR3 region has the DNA TGTGCCAGCAGAGGGACAGGGACCTCCTACGAGCAGTACTTC. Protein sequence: CASRGTGTSYEQYF.

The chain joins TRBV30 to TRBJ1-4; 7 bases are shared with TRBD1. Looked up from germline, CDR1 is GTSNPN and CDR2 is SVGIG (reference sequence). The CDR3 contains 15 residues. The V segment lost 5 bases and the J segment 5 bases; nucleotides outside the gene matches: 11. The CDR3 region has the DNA TGTGCCTGGGGGGAGGCGGGACAGCAAAATGAAAAACTGTTTTTT. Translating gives CAWGEAGQQNEKLFF.

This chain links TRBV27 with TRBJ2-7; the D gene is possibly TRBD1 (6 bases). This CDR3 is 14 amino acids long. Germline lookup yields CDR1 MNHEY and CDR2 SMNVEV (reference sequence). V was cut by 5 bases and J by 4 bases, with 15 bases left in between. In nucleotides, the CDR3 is TGTGCCAGCAGTCCCAGGGGTTGGATATACGAGCAGTACTTC. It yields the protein CASSPRGWIYEQYF.

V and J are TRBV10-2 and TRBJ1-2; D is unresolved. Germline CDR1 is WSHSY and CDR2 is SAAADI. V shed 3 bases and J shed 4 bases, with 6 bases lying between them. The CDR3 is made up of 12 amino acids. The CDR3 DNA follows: TGCGCCAGCAGTGACGGAGGCTATGGCTACACCTTC. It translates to CASSDGGYGYTF.

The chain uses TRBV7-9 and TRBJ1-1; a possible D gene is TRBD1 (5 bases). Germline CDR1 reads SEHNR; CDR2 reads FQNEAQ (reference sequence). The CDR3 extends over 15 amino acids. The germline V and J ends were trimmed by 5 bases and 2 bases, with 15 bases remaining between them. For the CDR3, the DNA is TGTGCCAGCAGCCGTATAACAGGCACCAACACTGAAGCTTTCTTT. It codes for CASSRITGTNTEAFF.

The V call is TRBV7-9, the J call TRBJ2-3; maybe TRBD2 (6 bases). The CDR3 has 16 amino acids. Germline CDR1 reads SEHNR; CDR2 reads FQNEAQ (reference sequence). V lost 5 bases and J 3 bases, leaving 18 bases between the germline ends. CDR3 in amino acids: CASSEGSFGSTDTQYF. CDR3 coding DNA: TGTGCCAGCAGCGAAGGATCTTTCGGGAGTACAGATACGCAGTATTTT.

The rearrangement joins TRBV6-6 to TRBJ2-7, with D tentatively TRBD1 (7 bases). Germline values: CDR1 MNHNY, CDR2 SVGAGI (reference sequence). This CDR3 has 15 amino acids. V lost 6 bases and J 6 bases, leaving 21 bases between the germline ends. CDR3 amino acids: CASSLNSGGISEQYF. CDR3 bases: TGTGCCAGCAGCCTCAACTCAGGGGGGATTAGCGAGCAGTACTTC.

CDR3 in amino acids: CASIQSYGTGAYEQYF. DNA of the CDR3: TGTGCCAGTATACAGAGTTATGGGACAGGGGCCTACGAGCAGTACTTC. This chain uses TRBV19 with TRBJ2-7; TRBD1 aligns across 10 bases. The germline V gene encodes CDR1 LNHDA and CDR2 SQIVND (reference sequence). With V trimmed by 7 bases and J by 2 bases, 11 bases remained unmatched. The CDR3 is 16 amino acids. Filled out from reference TRBV19 and TRBJ2-7, the complete variable domain reads DGGITQSPKYLFRKEGQNVTLSCEQNLNHDAMYWYRQDPGQGLRLIYYSQIVNDFQKGDIAEGYSVSREKKESFPLTVTSAQKNPTAFYLCASIQSYGTGAYEQYFGPGTRLTVT.

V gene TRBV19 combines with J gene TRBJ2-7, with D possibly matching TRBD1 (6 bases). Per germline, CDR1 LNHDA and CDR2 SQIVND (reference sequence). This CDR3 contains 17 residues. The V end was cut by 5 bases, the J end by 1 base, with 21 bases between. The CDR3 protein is CASSPDTGTLLSYEQYF. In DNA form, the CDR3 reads TGTGCCAGTAGTCCAGACACCGGGACACTATTATCCTACGAGCAGTACTTC.

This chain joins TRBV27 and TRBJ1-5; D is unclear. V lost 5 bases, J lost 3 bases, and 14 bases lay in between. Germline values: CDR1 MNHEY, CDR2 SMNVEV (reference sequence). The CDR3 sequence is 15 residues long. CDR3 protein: CASSPRAGINQPQHF. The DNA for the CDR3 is TGTGCCAGCAGTCCGCGCGCGGGGATCAATCAGCCCCAGCATTTT.

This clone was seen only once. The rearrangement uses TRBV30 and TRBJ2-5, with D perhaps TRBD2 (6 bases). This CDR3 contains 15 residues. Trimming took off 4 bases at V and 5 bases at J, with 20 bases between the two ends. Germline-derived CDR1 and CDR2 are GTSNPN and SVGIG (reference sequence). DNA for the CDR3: TGTGCCTGGACCCCCCGGTGGGGGGACCGGGAGACCCAGTACTTC. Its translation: CAWTPRWGDRETQYF. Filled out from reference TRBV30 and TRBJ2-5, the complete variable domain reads SQTIHQWPATLVQPVGSPLSLECTVEGTSNPNLYWYRQAAGRGLQLLFYSVGIGQISSEVPQNLSASRPQDRQFILSSKKLLLSDSGFYLCAWTPRWGDRETQYFGPGTRLLVL.

The CDR3 bases are TGTGCCAGCAGTACACACCAGACTAACTATGGCTACACCTTC. Its translation: CASSTHQTNYGYTF. This rearrangement joins TRBV6-5 to TRBJ1-2; D unresolved. The V end was cut by 5 bases, the J end by 0 bases, with 10 bases between. Per germline, CDR1 MNHEY and CDR2 SVGAGI. The CDR3 consists of 14 residues.